This T cell receptor beta chain was sequenced during a study of T cell responses to AZD1222 COVID-19 vaccine. The protocol was immunoSEQ multiplex PCR, while the TCRdb copy is restricted to in-frame clones and leaves out a portion. The table has more than 140,000 clones, more than 70% seen once. The clonotype originates from an adult in good health. The sequenced sample was peripheral blood, obtained on day 0 of AZD1222 vaccination.

CDR3 protein: CASSVTSGMHEQYF. CDR3 DNA: TGTGCCAGCAGCGTCACTAGCGGGATGCACGAGCAGTACTTC. The chain couples TRBV7-9 to TRBJ2-7; 10 bases match TRBD2. V lost 5 bases to trimming and J lost 5 bases; unmatched junction nucleotides: 6. Germline assignment: CDR1 SEHNR and CDR2 FQNEAQ (reference sequence). There are 14 residues in the CDR3.